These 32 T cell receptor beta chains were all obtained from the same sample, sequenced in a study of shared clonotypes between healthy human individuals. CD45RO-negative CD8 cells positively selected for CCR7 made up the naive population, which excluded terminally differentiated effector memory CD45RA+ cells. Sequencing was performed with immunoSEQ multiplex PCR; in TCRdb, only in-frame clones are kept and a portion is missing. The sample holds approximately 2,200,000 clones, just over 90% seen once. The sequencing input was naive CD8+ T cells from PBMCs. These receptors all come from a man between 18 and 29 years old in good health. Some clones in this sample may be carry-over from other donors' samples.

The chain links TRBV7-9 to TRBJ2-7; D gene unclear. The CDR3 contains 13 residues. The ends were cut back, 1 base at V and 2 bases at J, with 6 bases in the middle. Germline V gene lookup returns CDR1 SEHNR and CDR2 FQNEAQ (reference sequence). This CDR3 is CASSLGYPYEQYF. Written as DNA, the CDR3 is TGTGCCAGCAGCTTAGGTTACCCCTACGAGCAGTACTTC. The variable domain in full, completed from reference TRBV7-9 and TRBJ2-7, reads DTGVSQNPRHKITKRGQNVTFRCDPISEHNRLYWYRQTLGQGPEFLTYFQNEAQLEKSRLLSDRFSAERPKGSFSTLEIQRTEQGDSAMYLCASSLGYPYEQYFGPGTRLTVT.

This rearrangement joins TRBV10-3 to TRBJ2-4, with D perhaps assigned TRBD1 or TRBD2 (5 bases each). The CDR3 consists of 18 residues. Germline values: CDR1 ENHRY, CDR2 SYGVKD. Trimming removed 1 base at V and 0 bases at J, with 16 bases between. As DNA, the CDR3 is TGTGCCATCAGTGAGTGGCTTGATCCCGGGGCAGCCAAAAACATTCAGTACTTC. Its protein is CAISEWLDPGAAKNIQYF.

This CDR3 reads CASTLSGYNEQFF. Here the CDR3 DNA reads TGTGCCAGCACTCTGAGCGGTTACAATGAGCAGTTCTTC. V and J are TRBV28 and TRBJ2-1; maybe TRBD2 (5 bases). The germline V gene encodes CDR1 MDHEN and CDR2 SYDVKM. V was cut by 7 bases and J by 4 bases, with 11 bases left in between. This CDR3 is 13 amino acids long.

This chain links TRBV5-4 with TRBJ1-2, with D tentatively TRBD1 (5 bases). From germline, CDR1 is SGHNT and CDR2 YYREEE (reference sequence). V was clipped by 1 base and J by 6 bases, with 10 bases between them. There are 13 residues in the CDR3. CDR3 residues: CASSLSGGNGYTF. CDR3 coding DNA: TGTGCCAGCAGCTTGTCTGGGGGTAATGGCTACACCTTC.

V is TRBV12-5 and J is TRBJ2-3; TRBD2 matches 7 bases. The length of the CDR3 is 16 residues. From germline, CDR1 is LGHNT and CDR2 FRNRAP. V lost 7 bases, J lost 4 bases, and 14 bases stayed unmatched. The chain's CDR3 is CASAPVGGSLADTQYF. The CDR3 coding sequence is TGTGCTAGTGCCCCGGTGGGCGGGAGTCTGGCAGATACGCAGTATTTT.

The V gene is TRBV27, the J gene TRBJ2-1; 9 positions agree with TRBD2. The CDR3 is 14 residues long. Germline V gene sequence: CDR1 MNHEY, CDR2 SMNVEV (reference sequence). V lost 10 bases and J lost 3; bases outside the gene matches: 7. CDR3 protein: CATTNSGSYNEQFF. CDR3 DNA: TGTGCCACTACCAATAGCGGGAGCTACAATGAGCAGTTCTTC.

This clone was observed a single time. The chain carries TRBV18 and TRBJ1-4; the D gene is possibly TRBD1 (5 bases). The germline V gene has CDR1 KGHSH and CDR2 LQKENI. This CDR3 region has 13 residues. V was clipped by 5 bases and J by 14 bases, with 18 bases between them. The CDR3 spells CASSRDLQEGLFF. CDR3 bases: TGTGCCAGCTCAAGGGATCTACAGGAGGGGCTGTTTTTT.

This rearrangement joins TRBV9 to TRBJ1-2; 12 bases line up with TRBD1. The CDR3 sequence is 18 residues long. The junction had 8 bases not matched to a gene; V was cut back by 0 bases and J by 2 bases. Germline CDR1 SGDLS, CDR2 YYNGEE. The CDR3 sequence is CASSVDPFGTGGNYGYTF. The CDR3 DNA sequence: TGTGCCAGCAGCGTAGACCCCTTTGGGACAGGGGGCAACTATGGCTACACCTTC.

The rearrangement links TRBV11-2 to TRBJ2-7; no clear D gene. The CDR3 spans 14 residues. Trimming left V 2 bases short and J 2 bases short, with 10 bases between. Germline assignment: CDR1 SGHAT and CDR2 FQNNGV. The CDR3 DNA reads TGTGCCAGCAGCTTACTTGTCAGTACCTACGAGCAGTACTTC. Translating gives CASSLLVSTYEQYF.

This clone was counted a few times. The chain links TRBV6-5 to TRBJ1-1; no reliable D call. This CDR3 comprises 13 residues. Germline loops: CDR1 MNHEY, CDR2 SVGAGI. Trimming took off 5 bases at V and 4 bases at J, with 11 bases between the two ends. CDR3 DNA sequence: TGTGCCAGCAGTCGCGGGAGGGCCACTGAAGCTTTCTTT. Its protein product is CASSRGRATEAFF.

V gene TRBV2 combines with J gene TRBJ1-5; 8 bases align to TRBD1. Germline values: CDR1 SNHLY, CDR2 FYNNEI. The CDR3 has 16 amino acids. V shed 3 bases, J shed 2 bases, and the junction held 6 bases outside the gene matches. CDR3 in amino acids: CASSDGRGQRNQPQHF. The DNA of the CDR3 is TGTGCCAGCAGTGACGGCAGGGGGCAGCGCAATCAGCCCCAGCATTTT.

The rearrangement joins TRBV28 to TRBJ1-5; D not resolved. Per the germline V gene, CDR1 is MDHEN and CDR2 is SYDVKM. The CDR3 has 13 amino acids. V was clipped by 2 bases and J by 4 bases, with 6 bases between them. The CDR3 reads CASSLPPNQPQHF. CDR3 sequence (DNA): TGTGCCAGCAGTTTACCTCCGAATCAGCCCCAGCATTTT.

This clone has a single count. The CDR3 DNA follows: TGCGCCAGCAGAAGTATAGCGGGAGGGTCCTACGAGCAGTACTTC. Its translation: CASRSIAGGSYEQYF. The V gene is TRBV10-2, the J gene TRBJ2-7; 11 bases map to TRBD2. The V and J ends lost 6 bases and 1 base, in that order; junction bases with no gene match: 5. This CDR3 contains 15 residues. Germline assignment: CDR1 WSHSY and CDR2 SAAADI.

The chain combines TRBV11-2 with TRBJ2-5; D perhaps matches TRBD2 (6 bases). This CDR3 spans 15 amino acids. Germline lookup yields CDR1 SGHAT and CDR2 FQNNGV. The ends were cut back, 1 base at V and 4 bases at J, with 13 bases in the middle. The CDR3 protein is CASSLGDWTGETQYF. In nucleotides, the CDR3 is TGTGCCAGCAGCTTAGGGGACTGGACGGGAGAGACCCAGTACTTC.

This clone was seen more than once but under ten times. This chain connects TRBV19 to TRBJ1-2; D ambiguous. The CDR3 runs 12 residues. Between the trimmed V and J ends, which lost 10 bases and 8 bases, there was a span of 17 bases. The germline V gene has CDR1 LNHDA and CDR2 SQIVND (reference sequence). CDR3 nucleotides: TGTGCCACCCTAGACGGAGGAGGAGGCTACACCTTC. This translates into CATLDGGGGYTF.

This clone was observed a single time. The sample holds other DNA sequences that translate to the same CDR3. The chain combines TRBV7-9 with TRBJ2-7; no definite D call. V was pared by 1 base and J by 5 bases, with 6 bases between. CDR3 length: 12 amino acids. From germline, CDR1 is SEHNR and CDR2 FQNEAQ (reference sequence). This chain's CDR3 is CASSLGVDEQYF. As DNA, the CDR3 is TGTGCCAGCAGCTTAGGGGTTGACGAGCAGTACTTC.

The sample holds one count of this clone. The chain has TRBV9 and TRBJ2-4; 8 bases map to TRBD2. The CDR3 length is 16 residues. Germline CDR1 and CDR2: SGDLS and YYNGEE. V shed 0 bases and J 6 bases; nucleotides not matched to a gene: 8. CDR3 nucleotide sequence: TGTGCCAGCAGCGTAGGGTGGCGGGAGGTCCGAAACATTCAGTACTTC. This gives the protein CASSVGWREVRNIQYF.

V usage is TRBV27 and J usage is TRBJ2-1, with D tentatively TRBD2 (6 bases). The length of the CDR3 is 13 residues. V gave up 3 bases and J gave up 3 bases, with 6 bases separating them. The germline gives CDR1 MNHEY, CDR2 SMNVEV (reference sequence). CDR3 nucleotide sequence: TGTGCCAGCAGTTTGGACTACTACAATGAGCAGTTCTTC. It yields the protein CASSLDYYNEQFF.

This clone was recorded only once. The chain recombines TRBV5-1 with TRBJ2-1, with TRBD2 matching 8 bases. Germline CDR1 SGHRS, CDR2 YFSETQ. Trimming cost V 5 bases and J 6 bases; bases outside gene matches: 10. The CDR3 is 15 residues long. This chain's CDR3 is CASSRFTSGTNEQFF. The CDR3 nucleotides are TGCGCCAGCAGTCGGTTCACTAGCGGTACCAATGAGCAGTTCTTC.

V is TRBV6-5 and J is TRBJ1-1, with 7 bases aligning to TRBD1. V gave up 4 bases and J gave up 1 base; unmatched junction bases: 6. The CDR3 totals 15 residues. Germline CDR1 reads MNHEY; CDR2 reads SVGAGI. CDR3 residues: CASSWGPGGNTEAFF. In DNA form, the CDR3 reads TGTGCCAGCAGTTGGGGTCCAGGGGGGAACACTGAAGCTTTCTTT.

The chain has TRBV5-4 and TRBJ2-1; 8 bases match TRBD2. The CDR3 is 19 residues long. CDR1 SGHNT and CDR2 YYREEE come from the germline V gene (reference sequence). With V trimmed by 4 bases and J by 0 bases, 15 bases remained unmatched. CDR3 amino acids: CASSLAGLAGASSYNEQFF. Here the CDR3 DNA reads TGTGCCAGCAGCCTGGCAGGTCTAGCGGGCGCAAGCTCCTACAATGAGCAGTTCTTC.

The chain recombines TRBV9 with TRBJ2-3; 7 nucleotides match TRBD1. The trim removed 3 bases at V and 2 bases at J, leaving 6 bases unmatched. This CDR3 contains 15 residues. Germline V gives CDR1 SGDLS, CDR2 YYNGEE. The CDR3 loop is CASSETGQITDTQYF. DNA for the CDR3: TGTGCCAGCAGCGAGACGGGACAGATCACAGATACGCAGTATTTT. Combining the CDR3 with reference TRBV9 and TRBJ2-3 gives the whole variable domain DSGVTQTPKHLITATGQRVTLRCSPRSGDLSVYWYQQSLDQGLQFLIQYYNGEERAKGNILERFSAQQFPDLHSELNLSSLELGDSALYFCASSETGQITDTQYFGPGTRLTVL.

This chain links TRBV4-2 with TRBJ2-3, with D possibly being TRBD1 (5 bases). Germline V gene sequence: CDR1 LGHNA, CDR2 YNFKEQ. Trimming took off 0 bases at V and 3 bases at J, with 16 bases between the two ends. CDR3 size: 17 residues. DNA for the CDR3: TGTGCCAGCAGCCAAGATCAGACAGTAAAAAGAACAGATACGCAGTATTTT. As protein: CASSQDQTVKRTDTQYF.

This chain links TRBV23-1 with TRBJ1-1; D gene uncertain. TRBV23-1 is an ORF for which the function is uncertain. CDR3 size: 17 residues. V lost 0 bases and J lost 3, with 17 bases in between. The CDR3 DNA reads TGCGCCAGCAGTCAATCGGGCAACCGTCGTATGGACACTGAAGCTTTCTTT. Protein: CASSQSGNRRMDTEAFF.

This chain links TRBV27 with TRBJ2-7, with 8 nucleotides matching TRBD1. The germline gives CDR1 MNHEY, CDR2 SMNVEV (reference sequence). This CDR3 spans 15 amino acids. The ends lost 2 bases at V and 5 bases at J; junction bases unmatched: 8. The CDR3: CASSLGQGGRHEQYF. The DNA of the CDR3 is TGTGCCAGCAGTTTAGGACAGGGAGGCCGCCACGAGCAGTACTTC.

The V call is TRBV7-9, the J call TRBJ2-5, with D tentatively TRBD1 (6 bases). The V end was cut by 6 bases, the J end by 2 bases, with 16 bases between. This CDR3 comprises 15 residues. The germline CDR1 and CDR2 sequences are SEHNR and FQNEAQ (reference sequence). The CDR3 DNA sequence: TGTGCCAGCAGATCCCTCGGGCAGGGGCAAGAGACCCAGTACTTC. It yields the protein CASRSLGQGQETQYF.

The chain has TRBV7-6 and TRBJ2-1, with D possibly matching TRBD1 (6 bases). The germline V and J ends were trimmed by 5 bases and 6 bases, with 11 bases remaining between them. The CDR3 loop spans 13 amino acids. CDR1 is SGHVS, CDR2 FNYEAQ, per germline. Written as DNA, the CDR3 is TGTGCCAGCAGCCTAACCAGGGGCAATGAGCAGTTCTTC. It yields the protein CASSLTRGNEQFF. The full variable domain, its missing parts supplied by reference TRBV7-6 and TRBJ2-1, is GAGVSQSPRYKVTKRGQDVALRCDPISGHVSLYWYRQALGQGPEFLTYFNYEAQQDKSGLPNDRFSAERPEGSISTLTIQRTEQRDSAMYRCASSLTRGNEQFFGPGTRLTVL.

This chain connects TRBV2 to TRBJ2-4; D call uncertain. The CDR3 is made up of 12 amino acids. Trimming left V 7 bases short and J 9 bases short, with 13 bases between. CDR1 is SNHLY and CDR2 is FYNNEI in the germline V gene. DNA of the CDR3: TGTGCCAGCACCGGGTCCAACGGCATTCAGTACTTC. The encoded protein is CASTGSNGIQYF.

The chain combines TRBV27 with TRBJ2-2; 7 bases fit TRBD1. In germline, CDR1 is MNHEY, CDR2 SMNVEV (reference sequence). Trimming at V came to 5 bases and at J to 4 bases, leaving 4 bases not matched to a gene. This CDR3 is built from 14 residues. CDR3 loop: CASSDRVSTGELFF. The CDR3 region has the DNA TGTGCCAGCAGTGACAGGGTGAGCACCGGGGAGCTGTTTTTT.

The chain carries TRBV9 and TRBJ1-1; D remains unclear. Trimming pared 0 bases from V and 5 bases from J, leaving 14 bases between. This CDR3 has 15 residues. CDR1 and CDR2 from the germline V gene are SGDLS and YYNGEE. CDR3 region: CASSVASGQSTEAFF. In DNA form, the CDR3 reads TGTGCCAGCAGCGTAGCTTCAGGTCAATCGACTGAAGCTTTCTTT.

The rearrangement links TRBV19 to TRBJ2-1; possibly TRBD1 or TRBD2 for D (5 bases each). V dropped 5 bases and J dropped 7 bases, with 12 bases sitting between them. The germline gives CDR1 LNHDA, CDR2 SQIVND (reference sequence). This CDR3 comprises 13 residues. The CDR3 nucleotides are TGTGCCAGTAGTCCCCGGGACGGGAATGAGCAGTTCTTC. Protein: CASSPRDGNEQFF.

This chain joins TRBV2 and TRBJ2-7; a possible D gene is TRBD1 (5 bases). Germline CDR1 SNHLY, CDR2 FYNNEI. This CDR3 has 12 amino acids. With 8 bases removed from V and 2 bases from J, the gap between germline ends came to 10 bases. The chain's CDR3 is CASDGRAYEQYF. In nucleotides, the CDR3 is TGTGCCAGCGACGGCAGGGCCTACGAGCAGTACTTC. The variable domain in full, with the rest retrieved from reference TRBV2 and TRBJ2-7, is EPEVTQTPSHQVTQMGQEVILRCVPISNHLYFYWYRQILGQKVEFLVSFYNNEISEKSEIFDDQFSVERPDGSNFTLKIRSTKLEDSAMYFCASDGRAYEQYFGPGTRLTVT.